This record covers a single TCR beta chain. Using its own MiXCR run on the RT-PCR reads, TCRdb lists one record per CDR3 protein. The sample carries hundreds of thousands of distinct CDR3 sequences, about 14% recorded once. This CDR3 region has 14 residues. CDR1 and CDR2 (germline): SGHRS, YFSETQ. V dropped 4 bases and J dropped 7 bases, with 15 bases sitting between them. Material for sequencing was memory CD4+ T cells from blood. This chain links TRBV5-1 with TRBJ2-1; weak D call: TRBD2 (5 bases). This receptor was taken from a female donor in good health, serving as a healthy control. The chain's CDR3 is CASSIGLGRNEQFF. Here the CDR3 DNA reads TGCGCCAGCAGCATTGGACTGGGTAGGAATGAGCAGTTCTTC.